The next 18 T cell receptor beta chains were all read from a single sample in a study of graft-versus-host responses after intestinal transplantation. Intraepithelial lymphocytes and lamina propria lymphocytes were released through processing of graft tissue. Sequenced by immunoSEQ multiplex PCR; TCRdb stores in-frame clones only, minus some. The sample holds 9,500 to 13,000 clones; around three quarters are singletons and the top ten take less than 12%. The sequenced sample was ileum tissue, obtained 23 days after intestinal transplant. The receptors shown here come from a human patient who received an intestinal transplant, so some T cells may come from the graft donor.

This chain joins TRBV25-1 and TRBJ1-5, with D possibly TRBD1 on 5 matching bases. The germline CDR1 and CDR2 sequences are MGHDK and SYGVNS. The V gene lost 2 bases and the J gene lost 7 bases, with 9 bases spanning the gap. CDR3 length: 13 amino acids. The DNA for the CDR3 is TGTGCCAGCAGTGAAGGGGGTTGGCAGCCCCAGCATTTT. It is translated as CASSEGGWQPQHF.

The genes are TRBV6-1 and TRBJ2-5; D gene ambiguous. This CDR3 has 18 amino acids. Trimming removed 0 bases from V and 3 bases from J, with 20 bases in between. The V gene's germline CDR1 is MNHNS and CDR2 SASEGT. DNA for the CDR3: TGTGCCAGCAGTGAAGCGCTCGGAGCGCTCATACCTAAAGAGACCCAGTACTTC. It codes for CASSEALGALIPKETQYF.

Only one count was recorded for this clone. The CDR3 nucleotides read TGTGCCAGCAGCTTGGGATCTAGCGGGGGGGCGCGGGAGACCCAGTACTTC. This gives the protein CASSLGSSGGARETQYF. The chain carries TRBV11-2 and TRBJ2-5, with 12 bases identical to TRBD2. The CDR3 is 17 amino acids. CDR1 and CDR2 from the germline V gene are SGHAT and FQNNGV. V dropped 3 bases and J dropped 5; count of bases not matched to a gene: 10.

The V and J genes are TRBV9 and TRBJ1-3; D is unclear. Germline V gene lookup returns CDR1 SGDLS and CDR2 YYNGEE. The V end lost 0 bases, the J end lost 1 base, and 11 bases lay between the germline ends. The CDR3 spans 16 residues. CDR3 DNA sequence: TGTGCCAGCAGCGTAGAGGCACACGGGTCTGGAAACACCATATATTTT. Translated, it gives CASSVEAHGSGNTIYF.

V gene TRBV7-9 combines with J gene TRBJ2-1; the match to TRBD2 covers 11 bases. V lost 5 bases and J lost 3; bases outside the gene matches: 6. This CDR3 has 16 amino acids. The germline V gene encodes CDR1 SEHNR and CDR2 FQNEAQ (reference sequence). The CDR3 nucleotides are TGTGCCAGCAGCCGCGGGACTAGCGGACTCTACAATGAGCAGTTCTTC. Translation gives CASSRGTSGLYNEQFF. The variable domain in full, with the rest retrieved from reference TRBV7-9 and TRBJ2-1, is DTGVSQNPRHKITKRGQNVTFRCDPISEHNRLYWYRQTLGQGPEFLTYFQNEAQLEKSRLLSDRFSAERPKGSFSTLEIQRTEQGDSAMYLCASSRGTSGLYNEQFFGPGTRLTVL.

Note on this clone: The junction shows a germline mismatch at one end, possibly a read error. Other DNA sequences in the same sample also yield this CDR3. V gene TRBV4-3 combines with J gene TRBJ2-2, with D tentatively TRBD1 or TRBD2 (5 bases each). The CDR3 covers 16 residues. CDR1 is LGHNA, CDR2 YSLEER, per germline. The CDR3 spells CASSQDLRDPSGELFF. CDR3 nucleotide sequence: TGCGCTAGCAGCCAAGACCTCCGGGACCCCAGCGGGGAGCTGTTTTTT.

The chain combines TRBV2 with TRBJ2-2; a possible D gene is TRBD2 (5 bases). The V gene lost 3 bases and the J gene lost 2 bases, with 7 bases spanning the gap. This CDR3 is 14 amino acids long. Per germline, CDR1 SNHLY and CDR2 FYNNEI. CDR3 sequence: CASSEEANTGELFF. For the CDR3, the DNA is TGTGCCAGCAGTGAGGAGGCAAACACCGGGGAGCTGTTTTTT.

In this sample, this clone is medium-sized (0.01 to 0.1%). The chain couples TRBV4-1 to TRBJ1-1, with a possible D match to TRBD1 (5 bases). Trimming took off 5 bases at V and 3 bases at J, with 10 bases between the two ends. CDR3 size: 13 residues. Per the germline V gene, CDR1 is MGHRA and CDR2 is YSYEKL. The CDR3 reads CASSWDGYTEAFF. DNA for the CDR3: TGCGCCAGCAGCTGGGACGGTTACACTGAAGCTTTCTTT.

The chain couples TRBV21-1 to TRBJ1-2. TRBV21-1 is deemed a pseudogene. CDR3 length: 12 amino acids. CDR3 DNA sequence: TGTGCCAGCAGCAAAGATCTAAGGGGCTACACCTTC. This sequence encodes CASSKDLRGYTF.

This clone turned up a few times. The rearrangement uses TRBV9 and TRBJ2-7; no definite D call. The CDR3 has 13 amino acids. V lost 3 bases and J lost 0, with 7 bases in between. The V gene's germline CDR1 is SGDLS and CDR2 YYNGEE. The DNA of the CDR3 is TGTGCCAGCAGCGGGGGTCTCTCCTACGAGCAGTACTTC. Translating gives CASSGGLSYEQYF. The full variable domain, in which reference TRBV9 and TRBJ2-7 provide the parts outside the CDR3, is DSGVTQTPKHLITATGQRVTLRCSPRSGDLSVYWYQQSLDQGLQFLIQYYNGEERAKGNILERFSAQQFPDLHSELNLSSLELGDSALYFCASSGGLSYEQYFGPGTRLTVT.

V is TRBV4-1 and J is TRBJ2-1, with D tentatively TRBD1 (5 bases). The germline V gene has CDR1 MGHRA and CDR2 YSYEKL. This CDR3 comprises 17 residues. V was pared by 0 bases and J by 4 bases, with 16 bases between. The CDR3 DNA follows: TGCGCCAGCAGCCAAGACAAGGGGCTAGGCAGATACAATGAGCAGTTCTTC. Amino acid sequence: CASSQDKGLGRYNEQFF.

This rearrangement joins TRBV19 to TRBJ2-7; 8 bases fit TRBD2. J gave up 0 bases and V 6 bases, and 7 bases lay outside the gene matches. The CDR3 totals 15 residues. Germline CDR1 LNHDA, CDR2 SQIVND (reference sequence). The CDR3 here is CASSFGSGNSYEQYF. CDR3 sequence (DNA): TGTGCCAGTAGCTTTGGTAGCGGGAACTCCTACGAGCAGTACTTC.

The CDR3 spells CASSPGLAGVNEQFF. CDR3 DNA: TGTGCCAGCAGCCCGGGACTAGCGGGAGTCAATGAGCAGTTCTTC. This chain links TRBV5-6 with TRBJ2-1; 14 bases map to TRBD2. Trimming cost V 4 bases and J 6 bases; bases outside gene matches: 3. The CDR3 is 15 residues long. Germline-derived CDR1 and CDR2 are SGHDT and YYEEEE.

This clone has a single count. V gene TRBV10-2 combines with J gene TRBJ1-2, with a tentative D call TRBD1 (5 bases). The CDR3 has 13 residues. V was pared by 8 bases and J by 2 bases, with 12 bases between. The germline V gene encodes CDR1 WSHSY and CDR2 SAAADI. The chain's CDR3 is CASYAGLNYGYTF. The CDR3 DNA follows: TGCGCCAGCTACGCAGGGCTCAACTATGGCTACACCTTC.

This clone has only one observation. The chain employs TRBV2 and TRBJ1-5; tentative D call: TRBD1 (5 bases). V gave up 5 bases and J gave up 6 bases, with 17 bases separating them. This CDR3 contains 15 residues. The V gene's germline CDR1 is SNHLY and CDR2 FYNNEI. CDR3 coding DNA: TGTGCCAGCAGTCCACCGGGACCGCGTAGTCAGCCCCAGCATTTT. This gives the protein CASSPPGPRSQPQHF.

The V and J genes are TRBV6-1 and TRBJ1-1, with TRBD1 matching over 8 bases. V was pared by 2 bases and J by 4 bases, with 6 bases of the junction left unmatched. This CDR3 is 15 amino acids long. Per germline, CDR1 MNHNS and CDR2 SASEGT. The CDR3 DNA reads TGTGCCAGCAGTGAACAGGGGGCGCGAATCACTGAAGCTTTCTTT. Protein product: CASSEQGARITEAFF.

V is TRBV7-2 and J is TRBJ2-3; 12 positions agree with TRBD2. The ends lost 8 bases at V and 6 bases at J; junction bases unmatched: 9. CDR1 and CDR2 (germline): SGHTA, FQGNSA. The CDR3 covers 15 residues. CDR3 region: CASSQAGTSGDTQYF. Here the CDR3 DNA reads TGTGCCAGCTCCCAGGCCGGGACTAGCGGGGATACGCAGTATTTT.

This clone was detected only a few times. The chain combines TRBV19 with TRBJ2-7; D unclear. CDR3 length: 13 amino acids. With 5 bases removed from V and 0 bases from J, the gap between germline ends came to 8 bases. Germline V gives CDR1 LNHDA, CDR2 SQIVND (reference sequence). The CDR3 DNA reads as TGTGCCAGTAGTTATCAAGACTCCTACGAGCAGTACTTC. Protein: CASSYQDSYEQYF.